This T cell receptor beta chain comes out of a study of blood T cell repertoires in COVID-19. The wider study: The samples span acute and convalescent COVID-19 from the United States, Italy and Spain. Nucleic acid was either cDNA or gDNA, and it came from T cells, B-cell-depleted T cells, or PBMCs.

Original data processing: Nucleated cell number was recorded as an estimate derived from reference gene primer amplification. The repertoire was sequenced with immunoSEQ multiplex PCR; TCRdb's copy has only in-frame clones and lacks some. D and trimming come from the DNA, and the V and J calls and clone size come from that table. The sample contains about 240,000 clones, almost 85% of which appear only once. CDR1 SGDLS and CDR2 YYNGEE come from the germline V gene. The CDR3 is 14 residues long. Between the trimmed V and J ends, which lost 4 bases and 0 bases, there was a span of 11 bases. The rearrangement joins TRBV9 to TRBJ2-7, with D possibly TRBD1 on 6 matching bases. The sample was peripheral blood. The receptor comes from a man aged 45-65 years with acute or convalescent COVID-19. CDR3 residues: CASSPGDNSYEQYF. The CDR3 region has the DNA TGTGCCAGCAGCCCAGGGGACAACTCCTACGAGCAGTACTTC.